The 8 T cell receptor beta chains in this list originate from one sample, sequenced in a study of healthy donors' naive CD4 and CD8 T cells. TCR libraries were built from about 520 ng of total RNA by linear amplification. TCRdb reprocessed the reads via MiXCR and lists one record per CDR3 protein. Of 150,000 to 200,000 distinct CDR3 sequences in the sample, over 60% are singletons; the top ten hold less than 2.5%. Specimen: naive CD4+ and CD8+ T cells sorted from blood, pooled from several donors. These receptor sequences come from a pool of human donors in good health; the sample pools cells from several healthy donors.

The chain has TRBV11-2 and TRBJ2-7; TRBD1 matches 9 bases. V lost 5 bases to trimming and J lost 3 bases; unmatched junction nucleotides: 5. Per the germline V gene, CDR1 is SGHAT and CDR2 is FQNNGV. The CDR3 sequence is 14 residues long. The CDR3 spells CASSPWTGDYEQYF. In DNA form, the CDR3 reads TGTGCCAGCAGCCCGTGGACAGGGGACTACGAGCAGTACTTC.

V and J are TRBV29-1 and TRBJ1-1; 8 bases align to TRBD1. The CDR3 totals 13 residues. The V gene's germline CDR1 is SQVTM and CDR2 ANQGSEA. J lost 4 bases, V lost 4 bases, and 5 bases had no gene match. The CDR3 region has the DNA TGCAGCGTTGCCCCAGGGGGCAGCACTGAAGCTTTCTTT. This codes for CSVAPGGSTEAFF.

The chain has TRBV19 and TRBJ1-2, with 7 nucleotides matching TRBD1. The germline V gene has CDR1 LNHDA and CDR2 SQIVND (reference sequence). The CDR3 is 14 residues long. Trimming at V came to 6 bases and at J to 3 bases, leaving 7 bases not matched to a gene. The CDR3 protein is CASRTTGIDYGYTF. The CDR3 nucleotides are TGTGCCAGTAGGACGACAGGGATTGACTATGGCTACACCTTC.

A single count supports this clonotype. The genes are TRBV30 and TRBJ1-2, with unresolved D. Per germline, CDR1 GTSNPN and CDR2 SVGIG (reference sequence). Trimming left V 5 bases short and J 7 bases short, with 11 bases between. The CDR3 contains 11 residues. The DNA for the CDR3 is TGTGCCTGGTTTCAGGCAGGTGGCTACACCTTC. Its translation is CAWFQAGGYTF.

The chain carries TRBV29-1 and TRBJ1-2, with D unclear. Trimming removed 0 bases at V and 6 bases at J, with 5 bases between. The CDR3 sequence is 11 residues long. CDR1 is SQVTM, CDR2 ANQGSEA, per germline. This CDR3 reads CSVEDVDGYTF. In DNA, the CDR3 is TGCAGCGTTGAAGATGTAGATGGCTACACCTTC.

This clonotype was observed once. The chain recombines TRBV29-1 with TRBJ1-1, with D possibly TRBD1 on 6 matching bases. The CDR3 covers 14 residues. Germline CDR1 reads SQVTM; CDR2 reads ANQGSEA. V lost 7 bases and J lost 5, with 20 bases in between. The CDR3 nucleotides are TGCAGCGGGAGTCAGTCAGGGGAAGGGACTGAAGCTTTCTTT. Translation: CSGSQSGEGTEAFF.

The CDR3 nucleotides read TGTGCCATCAAGCGGGAGGGCCTGAATGAGCAGTTCTTC. It codes for CAIKREGLNEQFF. V usage is TRBV10-3 and J usage is TRBJ2-1; 10 bases are a match to TRBD2. In germline, CDR1 is ENHRY, CDR2 SYGVKD. V dropped 7 bases and J dropped 7; count of bases not matched to a gene: 4. The length of the CDR3 is 13 residues.

This clonotype appeared a few times. The V call is TRBV30, the J call TRBJ1-1, with D perhaps matching TRBD1 (6 bases). This CDR3 is built from 14 residues. CDR1 and CDR2 (germline): GTSNPN, SVGIG (reference sequence). V lost 3 bases to trimming and J lost 4 bases, with 15 bases between them. CDR3 in DNA: TGTGCCTGGAGCCCGACAGGTCGGGGCACTGAAGCTTTCTTT. It encodes CAWSPTGRGTEAFF.